The 17 T cell receptor beta chains below all came from one sample that was sequenced in a study of T cells after yellow fever vaccination. TCRdb ran MiXCR on the 5' RACE reads and lists one entry per CDR3 protein. This sample has some 99,000 distinct CDR3 sequences, with 5.8% found just once. The specimen was CD8+ T cells sorted from PBMCs, collected 10 days after the yellow fever booster vaccination. The source of these receptors is a man aged 18 to 30 who received the YFV17D yellow fever vaccine.

This clonotype was counted at least ten times. Relative to the germline gene, one junction end is altered; a read error may explain this. The J gene is TRBJ1-1, the V gene TRBV12-3 or TRBV12-4; the D is unclear. The length of the CDR3 is 11 residues. This chain's CDR3 is CASSLGVEAFF. DNA for the CDR3: TGCGCCAGCAGCTTAGGCGTGGAAGCTTTCTTT.

This clonotype was counted between two and nine times. This chain connects TRBV12-3 or TRBV12-4 to TRBJ2-7; unclear D gene. CDR3 size: 13 residues. Trimming took 3 bases from V and 2 from J, leaving 8 bases between them. The CDR3 nucleotides read TGTGCCAGCAGTTTGGGTAGGACCTACGAGCAGTACTTC. It is translated as CASSLGRTYEQYF.

This clonotype has more than one count but fewer than ten. V and J are TRBV6-5 and TRBJ2-3; D possibly matches TRBD1 or TRBD2 (5 bases each). This CDR3 is 14 amino acids long. The V end was cut by 0 bases, the J end by 9 bases, with 13 bases between. Germline values: CDR1 MNHEY, CDR2 SVGAGI. The CDR3 DNA reads as TGTGCCAGCAGTTACTCCGGGACGGCCATCACGCAGTATTTT. This codes for CASSYSGTAITQYF.

This clonotype was counted at least ten times. The rearrangement links TRBV5-1 to TRBJ1-1; TRBD1 is a possible D gene (5 bases). Germline V lookup: CDR1 SGHRS, CDR2 YFSETQ. Trimming pared 3 bases from V and 1 base from J, leaving 10 bases between. The CDR3 sequence is 14 residues long. CDR3 DNA sequence: TGCGCCAGCAGCTCCGGGACGGGGAACACTGAAGCTTTCTTT. Its translation: CASSSGTGNTEAFF.

This clonotype appeared a few times. The V call is TRBV12-3 or TRBV12-4, the J call TRBJ2-3, with 12 bases fitting TRBD2. The CDR3 is made up of 19 amino acids. V shed 6 bases, J shed 2 bases, and the junction held 15 bases outside the gene matches. DNA of the CDR3: TGTGCCAGCAGGGACCCTCTGGGAAGACTAGCGGGGGACACAGATACGCAGTATTTT. Translation gives CASRDPLGRLAGDTDTQYF.

V usage is TRBV6-5 and J usage is TRBJ1-2; TRBD1 might be the D (5 bases). This CDR3 contains 12 residues. Germline assignment: CDR1 MNHEY and CDR2 SVGAGI. Trimming took off 3 bases at V and 7 bases at J, with 9 bases between the two ends. The CDR3 region is CASSYWGSGYTF. For the CDR3, the DNA is TGTGCCAGCAGTTATTGGGGGTCTGGCTACACCTTC.

In this sample, this clonotype turned up many times. The V and J genes are TRBV6-5 and TRBJ1-6; D unclear. CDR1 MNHEY and CDR2 SVGAGI come from the germline V gene. The CDR3 has 13 residues. DNA of the CDR3: TGTGCTACCACCACAGACTATAATTCACCCCTCCACTTT. Translation: CATTTDYNSPLHF.

This clonotype was counted many times. CDR3 residues: CASSPISGVYNEQFF. CDR3 nucleotides: TGCGCCAGCAGCCCTATTAGCGGGGTCTACAATGAGCAGTTCTTC. V and J are TRBV4-3 and TRBJ2-1; 8 bases line up with TRBD2. This CDR3 is built from 15 residues. Per the germline V gene, CDR1 is LGHNA and CDR2 is YSLEER. J lost 3 bases, V lost 4 bases, and 5 bases had no gene match.

This clonotype has only a few counts. The chain combines TRBV11-2 with TRBJ2-1; 14 nucleotides line up with TRBD2. This CDR3 is 14 amino acids long. V trimming: 8 bases; J trimming: 5 bases; junction bases outside the gene matches: 2. Per germline, CDR1 SGHAT and CDR2 FQNNGV. CDR3: CASGGLAGDNEQFF. The CDR3 nucleotides read TGTGCCAGCGGGGGACTAGCGGGGGACAATGAGCAGTTCTTC. The complete variable domain, with remaining parts taken from reference TRBV11-2 and TRBJ2-1, reads EAGVAQSPRYKIIEKRQSVAFWCNPISGHATLYWYQQILGQGPKLLIQFQNNGVVDDSQLPKDRFSAERLKGVDSTLKIQPAKLEDSAVYLCASGGLAGDNEQFFGPGTRLTVL.

The chain joins TRBV20-1 to TRBJ2-1; D is unresolved. The CDR3 sequence is 13 residues long. Germline V gives CDR1 DFQATT, CDR2 SNEGSKA (reference sequence). Trimming removed 3 bases at V and 4 bases at J, with 10 bases between. DNA of the CDR3: TGCAGTGCTAGGATCCAGGCTTACAATGAGCAGTTCTTC. Translating gives CSARIQAYNEQFF.

This clonotype was seen at least ten times. The V gene is TRBV4-1, the J gene TRBJ2-1, with D tentatively TRBD1 (5 bases). CDR1 MGHRA and CDR2 YSYEKL come from the germline V gene. The CDR3 spans 11 residues. The ends were cut back, 4 bases at V and 9 bases at J, with 7 bases in the middle. CDR3 sequence (DNA): TGCGCCAGCAGCCTCCAGGGTGAGCAGTTCTTC. Residues: CASSLQGEQFF.

This chain uses TRBV12-3 or TRBV12-4 with TRBJ2-1; D is undetermined. This CDR3 comprises 14 residues. Trimming removed 5 bases at V and 10 bases at J, with 18 bases between. As DNA, the CDR3 is TGTGCCAGCAGTCCCAGGCGAGTCCCCCGGGAGCAGTTCTTC. Translation gives CASSPRRVPREQFF.

The chain is built from TRBV4-1 and TRBJ2-5; TRBD1 agrees at 7 bases. V trimming: 2 bases; J trimming: 5 bases; junction bases outside the gene matches: 5. The length of the CDR3 is 14 residues. The V gene's germline CDR1 is MGHRA and CDR2 YSYEKL. The CDR3 is CASSQTTGSETQYF. The CDR3 bases are TGCGCCAGCAGCCAAACGACAGGGTCTGAGACCCAGTACTTC.

This clonotype was recorded many times. The J gene is TRBJ2-1, the V gene TRBV7-2, with TRBD2 as a possible D gene (6 bases). V was pared by 1 base and J by 5 bases, with 12 bases between. This CDR3 has 15 residues. Germline lookup yields CDR1 SGHTA and CDR2 FQGNSA. The CDR3 DNA reads as TGTGCCAGCAGCTTAGGGAGGGTTGCCAACAATGAGCAGTTCTTC. The encoded protein is CASSLGRVANNEQFF. The full variable domain, rest sourced from reference TRBV7-2 and TRBJ2-1, is GAGVSQSPSNKVTEKGKDVELRCDPISGHTALYWYRQSLGQGLEFLIYFQGNSAPDKSGLPSDRFSAERTGGSVSTLTIQRTQQEDSAVYLCASSLGRVANNEQFFGPGTRLTVL.

The J gene is TRBJ2-5, the V gene TRBV12-3 or TRBV12-4; 9 bases map to TRBD1. With V trimmed by 7 bases and J by 3 bases, 12 bases remained unmatched. CDR3 length: 16 amino acids. The CDR3 DNA sequence: TGTGCCAGCACCACAGGAGCCTGGACAGGGGAAGAGACCCAGTACTTC. Its protein product is CASTTGAWTGEETQYF.

This clonotype occurred a few times. J is TRBJ1-5 and V is TRBV14; D uncertain. V was trimmed by 1 base and J by 9 bases, leaving 10 bases between them. CDR3 length: 13 amino acids. Germline assignment: CDR1 SGHDN and CDR2 FVKESK. CDR3 region: CASSQAGGGPQHF. The CDR3 DNA follows: TGTGCCAGCAGCCAAGCCGGAGGCGGGCCCCAGCATTTT.

This clonotype was seen a few times. The chain links TRBV27 to TRBJ1-1; tentatively, D is TRBD1 (6 bases). V was cut by 3 bases and J by 6 bases, with 11 bases left in between. Germline V gives CDR1 MNHEY, CDR2 SMNVEV (reference sequence). This CDR3 has 13 residues. CDR3 nucleotide sequence: TGTGCCAGCAGTTTTGGGGGGGGCGCTGAAGCTTTCTTT. Its translation is CASSFGGGAEAFF.